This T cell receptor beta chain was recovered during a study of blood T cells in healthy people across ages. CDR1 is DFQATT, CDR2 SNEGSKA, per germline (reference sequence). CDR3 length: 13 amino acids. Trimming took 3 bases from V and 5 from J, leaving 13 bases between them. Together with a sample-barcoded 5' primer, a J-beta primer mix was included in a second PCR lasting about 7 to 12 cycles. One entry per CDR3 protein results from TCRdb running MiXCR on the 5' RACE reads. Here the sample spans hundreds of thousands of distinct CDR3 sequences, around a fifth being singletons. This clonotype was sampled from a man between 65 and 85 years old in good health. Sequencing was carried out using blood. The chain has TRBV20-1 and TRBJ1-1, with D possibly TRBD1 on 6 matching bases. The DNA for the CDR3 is TGCAGTGCTAGTTATTTAGGGGGGACTGAAGCTTTCTTT. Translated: CSASYLGGTEAFF.